This T cell receptor (beta chain) was identified during a study of blood T cells in healthy people across ages. Overall study context: About one barcoded beta molecule per two T cells came from capture by template switching.

Healthy individuals of Caucasian origin from Russia, aged roughly 6 to 95, served as donors. For every donor, a draw yielded 8.5 to 10 milliliters of peripheral blood. Per germline, CDR1 SGHRS and CDR2 YFSETQ. CDR3 size: 13 residues. V gave up 2 bases and J gave up 7 bases, with 10 bases separating them. This clonotype was detected a few times. Next came a second PCR, run for roughly 6 to 11 cycles, which used a sample-barcoded 5' primer along with a J-beta primer mix. No fewer than 2.5 million CDR3-containing paired-end reads came from each sample. TCRdb re-called the 5' RACE reads through MiXCR, storing one row per CDR3 protein. The sample lists 1.5 million to 2 million distinct CDR3 sequences; roughly 28% were seen once.

The V and J genes are TRBV5-1 and TRBJ2-1; the D is unclear. The sequencing input was blood. This receptor was identified in a woman aged 25 to 39 in good health. This chain's CDR3 is CASSFRSLNEQFF. As DNA, the CDR3 is TGCGCCAGCAGCTTTAGATCGTTGAATGAGCAGTTCTTC. Looking up the rest from reference TRBV5-1 and TRBJ2-1 gives the full variable domain: KAGVTQTPRYLIKTRGQQVTLSCSPISGHRSVSWYQQTPGQGLQFLFEYFSETQRNKGNFPGRFSGRQFSNSRSEMNVSTLELGDSALYLCASSFRSLNEQFFGPGTRLTVL.